Ten or more counts support the clone carrying this T cell receptor (beta chain). Antigen: not known. V lost 5 bases and J lost 0, with 9 bases in between. The germline V gene encodes CDR1 MDHEN and CDR2 SYDVKM. This CDR3 comprises 14 residues. This sample is part of a study of read filtering for tumor transcriptome and immune sequencing. Study-level findings and limits: Without single-read clonotypes, shared clonotype proportions correlated more between IR-seq and RNA-seq.

The library was built from approximately 400 ng RNA with molecular barcoded adaptors for alpha/delta and beta/gamma chains. TCRdb fed the reads into MiXCR, producing one record per CDR3 protein. The sample has roughly 59,000 distinct CDR3 sequences; roughly 19% are singletons. The sample taken for sequencing was a population of CD138-negative cells sorted from bone marrow. The genes are TRBV28 and TRBJ2-3; D gene unclear. This sequence originates from a donor aged 40 or over with multiple myeloma. The CDR3 coding sequence is TGTGCCAGCAGTCTCCCCGGGAGCACAGATACGCAGTATTTT. This codes for CASSLPGSTDTQYF.